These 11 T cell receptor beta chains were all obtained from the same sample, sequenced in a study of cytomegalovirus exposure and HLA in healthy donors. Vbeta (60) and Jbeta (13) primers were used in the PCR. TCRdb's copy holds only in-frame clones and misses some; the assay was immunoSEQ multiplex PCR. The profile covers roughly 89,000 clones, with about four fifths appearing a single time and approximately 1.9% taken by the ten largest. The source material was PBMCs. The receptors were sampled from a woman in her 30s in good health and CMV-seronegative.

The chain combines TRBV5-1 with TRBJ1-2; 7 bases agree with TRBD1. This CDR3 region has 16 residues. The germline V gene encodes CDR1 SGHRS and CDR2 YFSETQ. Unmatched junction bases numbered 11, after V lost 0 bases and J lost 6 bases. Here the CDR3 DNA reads TGCGCCAGCAGCTTGGGACCCTTCGACAGGGAGGATGGCTACACCTTC. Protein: CASSLGPFDREDGYTF.

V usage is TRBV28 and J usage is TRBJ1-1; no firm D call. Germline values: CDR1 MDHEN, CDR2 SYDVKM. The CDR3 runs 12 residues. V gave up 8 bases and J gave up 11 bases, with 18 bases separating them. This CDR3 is CASWAGNVRAFF. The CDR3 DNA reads TGTGCCAGCTGGGCAGGCAACGTACGGGCTTTCTTT.

CDR3 amino acids: CATSRDRTGVDTQYF. Written as DNA, the CDR3 is TGTGCCACCAGCAGAGACAGGACAGGGGTGGATACGCAGTATTTT. The chain uses TRBV15 and TRBJ2-3, with 9 bases that match TRBD1. The junction had 4 bases not matched to a gene; V was cut back by 0 bases and J by 6 bases. From germline, CDR1 is LNHNV and CDR2 YYDKDF (reference sequence). CDR3 length: 15 amino acids.

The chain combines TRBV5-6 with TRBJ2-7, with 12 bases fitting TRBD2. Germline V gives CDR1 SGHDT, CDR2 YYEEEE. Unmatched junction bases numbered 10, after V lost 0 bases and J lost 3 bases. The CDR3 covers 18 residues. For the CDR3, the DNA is TGTGCCAGCAGCTTGGGCAGGGCTAGCGGGAGGGCCGACTACGAGCAGTACTTC. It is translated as CASSLGRASGRADYEQYF. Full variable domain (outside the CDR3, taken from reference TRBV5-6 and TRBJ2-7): DAGVTQSPTHLIKTRGQQVTLRCSPKSGHDTVSWYQQALGQGPQFIFQYYEEEERQRGNFPDRFSGHQFPNYSSELNVNALLLGDSALYLCASSLGRASGRADYEQYFGPGTRLTVT.

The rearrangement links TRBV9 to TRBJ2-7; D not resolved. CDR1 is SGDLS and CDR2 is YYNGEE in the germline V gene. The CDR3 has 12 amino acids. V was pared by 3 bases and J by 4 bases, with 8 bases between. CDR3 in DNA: TGTGCCAGCAGCGGAAACGGTTACGAGCAGTACTTC. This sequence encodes CASSGNGYEQYF.

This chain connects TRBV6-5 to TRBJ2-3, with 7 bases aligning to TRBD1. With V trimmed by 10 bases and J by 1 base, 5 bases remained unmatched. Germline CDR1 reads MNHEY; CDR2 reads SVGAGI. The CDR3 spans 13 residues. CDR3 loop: CATTGDGTDTQYF. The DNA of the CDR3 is TGTGCCACCACAGGGGACGGCACAGATACGCAGTATTTT.

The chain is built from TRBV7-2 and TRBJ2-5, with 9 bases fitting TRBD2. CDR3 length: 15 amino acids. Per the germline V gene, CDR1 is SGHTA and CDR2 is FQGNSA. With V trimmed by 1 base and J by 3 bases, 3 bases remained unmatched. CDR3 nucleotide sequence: TGTGCCAGCAGCTTAGGGGGCGGGAGGGAAGAGACCCAGTACTTC. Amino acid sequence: CASSLGGGREETQYF.

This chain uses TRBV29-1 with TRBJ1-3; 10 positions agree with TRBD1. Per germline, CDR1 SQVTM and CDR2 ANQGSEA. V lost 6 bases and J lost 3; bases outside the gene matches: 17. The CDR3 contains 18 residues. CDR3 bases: TGCAGCGTGAGGGGGACCAGGGACAGGGGAGGATTTGGAAACACCATATATTTT. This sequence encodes CSVRGTRDRGGFGNTIYF.

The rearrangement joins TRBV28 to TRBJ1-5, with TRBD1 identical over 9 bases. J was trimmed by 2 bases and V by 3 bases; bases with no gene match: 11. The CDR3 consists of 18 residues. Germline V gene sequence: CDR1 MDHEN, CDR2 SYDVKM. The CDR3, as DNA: TGTGCCAGCAGTTTCCCCTATGACAGGGGGGGAGGCAATCAGCCCCAGCATTTT. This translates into CASSFPYDRGGGNQPQHF.

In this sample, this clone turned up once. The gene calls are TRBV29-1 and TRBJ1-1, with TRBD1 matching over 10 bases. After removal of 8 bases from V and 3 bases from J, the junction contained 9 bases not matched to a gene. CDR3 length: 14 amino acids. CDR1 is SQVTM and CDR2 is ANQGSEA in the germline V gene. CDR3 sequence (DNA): TGCAGCATCATGACAGGGGGCGCGGACACTGAAGCTTTCTTT. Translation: CSIMTGGADTEAFF.

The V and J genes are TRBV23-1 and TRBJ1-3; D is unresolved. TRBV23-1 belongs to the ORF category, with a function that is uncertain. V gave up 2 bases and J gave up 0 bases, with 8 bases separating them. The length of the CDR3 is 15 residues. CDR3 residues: CASSQPTFSGNTIYF. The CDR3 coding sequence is TGCGCCAGCAGTCAACCGACATTCTCTGGAAACACCATATATTTT.